This T cell receptor (beta chain) came from a study of cytomegalovirus exposure and HLA in healthy donors. For the study at large: T cells numbering around 190 million yielded some 100 million unique TCR beta sequences in an earlier analysis.

On this clone itself: Its antigen is not known.

PCR amplification relied on 60 Vbeta primers (plus 13 Jbeta primers). Using immunoSEQ multiplex PCR, the repertoire was profiled, and TCRdb retains in-frame clones only, with some absent. The repertoire holds about 63,000 clones, with around 91% as singletons. Broader study findings: CMV serostatus was the only recorded immune exposure for donors. Previous analysis showed most TCR beta V segments were productive about 87% or about 30% of the time.

The donors comprised healthy bone marrow donors. Germline-derived CDR1 and CDR2 are LGHNA and YNFKEQ. The CDR3 totals 15 residues. The sequenced sample consisted of PBMCs. This TCR came from a woman aged 30 to 39 in good health and CMV-seropositive. The chain has TRBV4-2 and TRBJ2-5, with D possibly matching TRBD2 (6 bases). The better agreement between TRBJ2-7 and the DNA end casts doubt on the J call. The CDR3 loop is CASSQDPTGENEQYF. The CDR3 nucleotides are TGTGCCAGCAGCCAAGATCCCACGGGAGAAAACGAGCAGTACTTC.